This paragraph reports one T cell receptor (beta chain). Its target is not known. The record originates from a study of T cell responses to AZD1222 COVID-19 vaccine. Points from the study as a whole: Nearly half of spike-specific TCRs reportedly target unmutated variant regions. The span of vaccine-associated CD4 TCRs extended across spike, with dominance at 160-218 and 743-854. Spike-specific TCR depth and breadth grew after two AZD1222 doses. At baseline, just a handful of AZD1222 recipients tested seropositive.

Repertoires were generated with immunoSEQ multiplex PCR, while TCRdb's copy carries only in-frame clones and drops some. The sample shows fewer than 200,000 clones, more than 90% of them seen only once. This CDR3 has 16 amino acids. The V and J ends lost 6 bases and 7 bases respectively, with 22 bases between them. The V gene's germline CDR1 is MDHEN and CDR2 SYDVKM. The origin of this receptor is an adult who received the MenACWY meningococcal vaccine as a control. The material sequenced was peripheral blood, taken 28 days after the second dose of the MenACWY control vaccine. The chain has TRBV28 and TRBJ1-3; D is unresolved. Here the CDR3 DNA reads TGTGCCAGCAGCCCTCCACCCCCTCGCTCGCGCAACACCATATATTTT. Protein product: CASSPPPPRSRNTIYF.